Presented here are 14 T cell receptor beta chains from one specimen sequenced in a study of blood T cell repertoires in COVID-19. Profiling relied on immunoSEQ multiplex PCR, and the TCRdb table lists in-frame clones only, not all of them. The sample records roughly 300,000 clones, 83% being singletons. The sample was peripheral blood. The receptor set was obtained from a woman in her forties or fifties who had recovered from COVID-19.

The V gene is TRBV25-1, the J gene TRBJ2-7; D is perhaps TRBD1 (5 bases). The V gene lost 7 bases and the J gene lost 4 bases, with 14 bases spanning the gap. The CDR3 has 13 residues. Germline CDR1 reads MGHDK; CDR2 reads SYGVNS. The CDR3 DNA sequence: TGTGCCAGCAATAAGGGGATAAGTTACGAGCAGTACTTC. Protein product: CASNKGISYEQYF.

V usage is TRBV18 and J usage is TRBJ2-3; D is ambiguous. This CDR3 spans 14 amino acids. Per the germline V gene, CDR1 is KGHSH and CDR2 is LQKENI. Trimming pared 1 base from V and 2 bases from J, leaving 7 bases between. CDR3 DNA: TGTGCCAGCTCACCACTAGCCCCCACAGATACGCAGTATTTT. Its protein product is CASSPLAPTDTQYF.

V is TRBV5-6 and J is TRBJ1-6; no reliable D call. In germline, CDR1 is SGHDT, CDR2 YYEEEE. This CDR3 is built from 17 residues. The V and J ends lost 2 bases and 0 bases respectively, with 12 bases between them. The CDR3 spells CASSLTVGSSYNSPLHF. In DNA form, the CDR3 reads TGTGCCAGCAGCTTAACGGTGGGGAGCTCCTATAATTCACCCCTCCACTTT.

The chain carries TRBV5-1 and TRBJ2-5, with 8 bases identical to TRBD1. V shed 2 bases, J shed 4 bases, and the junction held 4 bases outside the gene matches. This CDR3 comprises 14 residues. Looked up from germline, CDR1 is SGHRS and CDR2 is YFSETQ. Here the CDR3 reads CASSFGQGRETQYF. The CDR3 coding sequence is TGCGCCAGCAGCTTTGGACAGGGCAGAGAGACCCAGTACTTC.

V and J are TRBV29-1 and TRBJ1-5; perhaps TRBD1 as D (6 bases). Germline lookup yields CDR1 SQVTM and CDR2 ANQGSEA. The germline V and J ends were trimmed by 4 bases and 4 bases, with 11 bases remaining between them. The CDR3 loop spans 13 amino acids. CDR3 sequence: CSVARGSNQPQHF. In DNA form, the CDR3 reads TGCAGCGTTGCCAGGGGTTCAAATCAGCCCCAGCATTTT. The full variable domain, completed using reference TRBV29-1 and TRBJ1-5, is SAVISQKPSRDICQRGTSLTIQCQVDSQVTMMFWYRQQPGQSLTLIATANQGSEATYESGFVIDKFPISRPNLTFSTLTVSNMSPEDSSIYLCSVARGSNQPQHFGDGTRLSIL.

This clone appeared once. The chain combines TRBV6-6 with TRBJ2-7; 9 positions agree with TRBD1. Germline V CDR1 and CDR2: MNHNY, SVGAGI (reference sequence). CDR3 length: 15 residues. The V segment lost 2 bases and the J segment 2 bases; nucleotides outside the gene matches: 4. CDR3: CASSYGGQGAYEQYF. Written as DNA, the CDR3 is TGTGCCAGCAGTTACGGGGGACAGGGTGCCTACGAGCAGTACTTC.

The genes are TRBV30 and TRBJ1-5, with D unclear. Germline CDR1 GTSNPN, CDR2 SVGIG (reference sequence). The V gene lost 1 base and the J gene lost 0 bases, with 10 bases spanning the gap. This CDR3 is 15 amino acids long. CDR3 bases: TGTGCCTGGAGTGCGGTCGCGGGTAGCAATCAGCCCCAGCATTTT. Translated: CAWSAVAGSNQPQHF.

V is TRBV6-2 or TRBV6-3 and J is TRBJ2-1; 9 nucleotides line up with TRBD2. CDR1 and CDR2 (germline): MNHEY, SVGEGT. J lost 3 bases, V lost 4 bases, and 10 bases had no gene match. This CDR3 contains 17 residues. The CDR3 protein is CASSSAGGPISYNEQFF. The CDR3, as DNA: TGTGCCAGCAGTTCCGCGGGAGGGCCGATAAGCTACAATGAGCAGTTCTTC.

The CDR3 here is CASSPLRGETQYF. CDR3 nucleotides: TGTGCCAGCAGCCCCCTTCGAGGGGAGACCCAGTACTTC. The J gene is TRBJ2-5, the V gene TRBV6-5, with a weak D call TRBD2 (5 bases). This CDR3 has 13 residues. CDR1 is MNHEY, CDR2 SVGAGI, per germline. Trimming took off 6 bases at V and 5 bases at J, with 13 bases between the two ends.

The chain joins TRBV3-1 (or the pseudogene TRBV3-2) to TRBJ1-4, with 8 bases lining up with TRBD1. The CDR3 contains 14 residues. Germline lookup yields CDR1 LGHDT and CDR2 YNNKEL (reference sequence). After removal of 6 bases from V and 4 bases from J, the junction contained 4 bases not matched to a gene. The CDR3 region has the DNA TGTGCCAGCAGTCGGGACAGGATTAATGAAAAACTGTTTTTT. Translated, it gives CASSRDRINEKLFF.

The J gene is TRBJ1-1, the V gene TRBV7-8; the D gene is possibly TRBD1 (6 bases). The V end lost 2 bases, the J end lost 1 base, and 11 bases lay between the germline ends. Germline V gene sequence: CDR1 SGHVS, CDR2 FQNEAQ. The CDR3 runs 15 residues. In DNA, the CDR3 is TGTGCCAGCAGCTTATCCGCGGGGGCGAACACTGAAGCTTTCTTT. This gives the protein CASSLSAGANTEAFF.

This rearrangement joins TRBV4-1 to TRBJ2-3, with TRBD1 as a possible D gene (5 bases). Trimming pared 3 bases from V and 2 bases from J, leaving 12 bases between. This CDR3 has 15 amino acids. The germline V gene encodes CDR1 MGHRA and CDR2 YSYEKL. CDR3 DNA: TGCGCCAGCAGCCATTCGACAGTCCTCACAGATACGCAGTATTTT. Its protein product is CASSHSTVLTDTQYF.

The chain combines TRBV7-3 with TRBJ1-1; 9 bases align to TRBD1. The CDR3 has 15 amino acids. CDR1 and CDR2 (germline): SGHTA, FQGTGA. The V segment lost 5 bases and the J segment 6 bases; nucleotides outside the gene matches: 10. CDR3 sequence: CASSAEPGQGPEAFF. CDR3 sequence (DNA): TGTGCCAGCAGCGCCGAACCGGGACAGGGACCTGAAGCTTTCTTT.

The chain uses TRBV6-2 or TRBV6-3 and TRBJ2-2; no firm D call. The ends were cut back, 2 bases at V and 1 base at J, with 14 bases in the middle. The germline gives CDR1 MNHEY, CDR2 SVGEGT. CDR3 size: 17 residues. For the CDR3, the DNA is TGTGCCAGCAGTTACCGTGCAGGAAGCAAGAACACCGGGGAGCTGTTTTTT. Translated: CASSYRAGSKNTGELFF.